These 16 T cell receptor beta chains were all obtained from the same sample, sequenced in a study of cytomegalovirus exposure and HLA in healthy donors. Primers for the PCR totalled 60 Vbeta and 13 Jbeta. Here immunoSEQ multiplex PCR was the method, and the copy in TCRdb shows in-frame clones only, minus some. The table includes about 270,000 clones, under 80% detected once. Sequencing input: PBMCs. The receptors here all came from a female donor in good health and CMV-seronegative.

The chain has TRBV6-5 and TRBJ2-7; TRBD1 matches at 7 bases. The V segment lost 0 bases and the J segment 4 bases; nucleotides outside the gene matches: 3. The germline V gene encodes CDR1 MNHEY and CDR2 SVGAGI. The CDR3 is 14 amino acids. The CDR3 sequence is CASSYSGTAYEQYF. The DNA for the CDR3 is TGTGCCAGCAGTTACTCCGGGACAGCTTACGAGCAGTACTTC.

This clone was observed a handful of times. The rearrangement joins TRBV4-1 to TRBJ2-7, with D possibly matching TRBD2 (6 bases). Germline V CDR1 and CDR2: MGHRA, YSYEKL. Trimming took 3 bases from V and 4 from J, leaving 10 bases between them. The CDR3 is 13 residues long. The CDR3 is CASSHSGGYEQYF. CDR3 bases: TGCGCCAGCAGCCATAGCGGCGGATACGAGCAGTACTTC.

The rearrangement uses TRBV27 and TRBJ1-1; 7 bases match TRBD1. The germline CDR1 and CDR2 sequences are MNHEY and SMNVEV (reference sequence). V lost 3 bases and J lost 1; bases outside the gene matches: 5. This CDR3 contains 15 residues. The CDR3 protein is CASSFGGQKNTEAFF. As DNA, the CDR3 is TGTGCCAGCAGTTTCGGGGGACAGAAGAACACTGAAGCTTTCTTT.

The chain links TRBV11-2 to TRBJ1-2; perhaps TRBD1 as D (6 bases). The CDR3 runs to 13 residues. Germline V gene lookup returns CDR1 SGHAT and CDR2 FQNNGV. Between the trimmed V and J ends, which lost 1 base and 8 bases, there was a span of 11 bases. CDR3 DNA: TGTGCCAGCAGCTTAGGACAGGTGATCGGCTACACCTTC. It encodes CASSLGQVIGYTF. Filled out from reference TRBV11-2 and TRBJ1-2, the complete variable domain reads EAGVAQSPRYKIIEKRQSVAFWCNPISGHATLYWYQQILGQGPKLLIQFQNNGVVDDSQLPKDRFSAERLKGVDSTLKIQPAKLEDSAVYLCASSLGQVIGYTFGSGTRLTVV.

V is TRBV5-1 and J is TRBJ1-2; D possibly corresponds to TRBD1 (5 bases). The germline gives CDR1 SGHRS, CDR2 YFSETQ. The V end lost 2 bases, the J end lost 10 bases, and 9 bases lay between the germline ends. The CDR3 runs 11 residues. The CDR3 region is CASSFDSLYTF. In DNA, the CDR3 is TGCGCCAGCAGCTTCGACAGCCTCTACACCTTC.

The genes are TRBV5-4 and TRBJ1-2; 7 nucleotides align to TRBD1. CDR1 is SGHNT, CDR2 YYREEE, per germline (reference sequence). This CDR3 has 15 amino acids. Trimming took 5 bases from V and 3 from J; bases not matched to a gene: 10. The CDR3 coding sequence is TGTGCCAGCAGTGACAGGGTAGGACGGTACTATGGCTACACCTTC. Translation gives CASSDRVGRYYGYTF.

The chain combines TRBV6-5 with TRBJ1-2; TRBD1 is a possible D gene (6 bases). The CDR3 runs to 14 residues. Germline lookup yields CDR1 MNHEY and CDR2 SVGAGI. Between the trimmed V and J ends, which lost 2 bases and 5 bases, there was a span of 12 bases. The CDR3 region is CASSYRQQGYGYTF. CDR3 coding DNA: TGTGCCAGCAGTTACCGCCAACAGGGTTATGGCTACACCTTC.

In regard to this clone: This specimen includes other DNA sequences encoding the same CDR3. The chain joins TRBV6-1 to TRBJ2-7, with TRBD2 matching 7 bases. From germline, CDR1 is MNHNS and CDR2 SASEGT. V was pared by 0 bases and J by 0 bases, with 2 bases of the junction left unmatched. The CDR3 spans 15 residues. The CDR3 nucleotides are TGTGCCAGCAGTGAAGCTACGGGAGGCTCCTACGAGCAGTACTTC. It yields the protein CASSEATGGSYEQYF.

V is TRBV2 and J is TRBJ2-7; D not resolved. Trimming stripped 7 bases from V and 6 bases from J, with 16 bases between. The germline CDR1 and CDR2 sequences are SNHLY and FYNNEI. The CDR3 extends over 13 amino acids. The CDR3 reads CASIMQQLSEQYF. CDR3 sequence (DNA): TGTGCCAGCATTATGCAACAGTTGAGCGAGCAGTACTTC.

The V call is TRBV5-1, the J call TRBJ2-7, with 10 bases lining up with TRBD1. CDR1 and CDR2 from the germline V gene are SGHRS and YFSETQ. This CDR3 is built from 13 residues. With 2 bases clipped from V and 5 bases from J, the junction kept 1 base outside the gene matches. In DNA form, the CDR3 reads TGCGCCAGCAGCTTCGGGACAGGGGACGAGCAGTACTTC. Translation: CASSFGTGDEQYF.

The V and J genes are TRBV11-3 and TRBJ2-1, with 7 nucleotides matching TRBD2. This CDR3 region has 14 residues. Looked up from germline, CDR1 is SGHNT and CDR2 is YENEEA. V dropped 3 bases and J dropped 4; count of bases not matched to a gene: 3. The CDR3 region is CASSLGGSYNEQFF. The CDR3 DNA is TGTGCCAGCAGCTTGGGGGGGTCTTACAATGAGCAGTTCTTC. The complete variable domain, with remaining parts taken from reference TRBV11-3 and TRBJ2-1, reads EAGVVQSPRYKIIEKKQPVAFWCNPISGHNTLYWYLQNLGQGPELLIRYENEEAVDDSQLPKDRFSAERLKGVDSTLKIQPAELGDSAVYLCASSLGGSYNEQFFGPGTRLTVL.

V is TRBV5-1 and J is TRBJ2-5, with a tentative D call TRBD2 (6 bases). Germline V CDR1 and CDR2: SGHRS, YFSETQ. V dropped 4 bases and J dropped 0 bases, with 7 bases sitting between them. The CDR3 has 13 residues. CDR3 nucleotide sequence: TGCGCCAGCAGCAGGGACTACCAAGAGACCCAGTACTTC. This sequence encodes CASSRDYQETQYF.

The gene calls are TRBV19 and TRBJ1-2; 10 bases agree with TRBD1. V was pared by 8 bases and J by 4 bases, with 7 bases of the junction left unmatched. CDR3 length equals 14 residues. CDR1 LNHDA and CDR2 SQIVND come from the germline V gene (reference sequence). The CDR3 nucleotides read TGTGCCAGTGGTTGGGACAGGGGTCCCTATGGCTACACCTTC. This codes for CASGWDRGPYGYTF.

The V gene is TRBV7-2, the J gene TRBJ2-1, with 10 bases matching TRBD2. Germline values: CDR1 SGHTA, CDR2 FQGNSA. The CDR3 contains 17 residues. Trimming removed 0 bases from V and 0 bases from J; junction bases left unmatched: 2. The CDR3 DNA reads as TGTGCCAGCAGCTTAGCGAGCGGGAGGGGCTCCTACAATGAGCAGTTCTTC. Protein sequence: CASSLASGRGSYNEQFF.

This clone came up a few times. This chain uses TRBV28 with TRBJ2-7; a possible D gene is TRBD1 (7 bases). The V and J ends lost 2 bases and 0 bases respectively, with 29 bases between them. The length of the CDR3 is 21 residues. Germline V gives CDR1 MDHEN, CDR2 SYDVKM. The CDR3 here is CASSLVWDRGHLRDSSYEQYF. Written as DNA, the CDR3 is TGTGCCAGCAGTTTAGTGTGGGACAGAGGACACCTCCGGGACTCCTCCTACGAGCAGTACTTC.

V usage is TRBV10-3 and J usage is TRBJ2-7, with D uncertain. Germline-derived CDR1 and CDR2 are ENHRY and SYGVKD. This CDR3 comprises 13 residues. V was cut by 3 bases and J by 2 bases, with 8 bases left in between. For the CDR3, the DNA is TGTGCCATCAGTGAAGTACAGACCTACGAGCAGTACTTC. This gives the protein CAISEVQTYEQYF.